This TCR beta chain stems from a study of vaccination effects on CD4 cells after COVID-19. General observations from the study: Marked contraction was observed in infection-induced and vaccine-induced clones late after vaccination. Few convalescent patients and no early post-infection timepoints were included in the study.

Using immunoSEQ multiplex PCR, the repertoire was profiled, and TCRdb retains in-frame clones only, with some absent. In the table there are about 16,000 clones, 76% of which are singletons. Concerning this clone itself: No antigen is known for it.

Within the ViraFEST assay, antigen-specific CD4+ T cells underwent expansion with viral peptide pools prior to sequencing. Culture lasted around eleven days before CD4+ T cell isolation. Vaccine administered to participants consisted of two doses of either BNT162b2 or mRNA-1273. Each vaccine recipient was nucleocapsid antibody negative and had no prior SARS-CoV-2 infection. CDR1 and CDR2 (germline): LNHNV, YYDKDF (reference sequence). The CDR3 has 14 amino acids. Trimming at V came to 0 bases and at J to 8 bases, leaving 5 bases not matched to a gene. The sequencing used CD4+ T cells from PBMCs cultured with HCoV-NL63 spike peptides, collected after COVID-19 vaccination. The genes are TRBV15 and TRBJ1-2, with 8 bases matching TRBD1. The sequence was collected from a human donor who received a COVID-19 vaccine. Here the CDR3 DNA reads TGTGCCACCAGCAGAGATACAGGGGGTGAGGGCTACACCTTC. The encoded protein is CATSRDTGGEGYTF.